A selection of T cell receptor beta chains follows, all from one sample in a study of OX40 agonist ivuxolimab in advanced cancers. The repertoire was sequenced with immunoSEQ multiplex PCR; TCRdb's copy has only in-frame clones and lacks some. The sample yields 55,000 to 70,000 clones, 70% to 90% seen once. Sequencing was performed on CD4+ or CD8+ T cells sorted from blood, taken in a trial of the OX40 agonist ivuxolimab. These receptors originate from an adult with an advanced solid tumor such as melanoma, head and neck, liver or kidney cancer. The CDR3 runs from the conserved cysteine through the conserved F or W. Each record gives: V gene, D gene, J gene, clone size, CDR3 protein, CDR3 DNA. The D gene is left open where the match is weak. Expanded clones are given a class, and other clones once, few, many or no size at all.

v_gene: TRBV5-1; d_gene: .; j_gene: TRBJ2-7; abundance: .; CDR3aa: CASSRGESFLYEQYF; CDR3nt: TGCGCCAGCAGCCGGGGCGAGAGTTTCCTCTACGAGCAGTACTTC
v_gene: TRBV25-1; d_gene: .; j_gene: TRBJ1-2; abundance: once; CDR3aa: CASRRGVDYGYTF; CDR3nt: TGTGCCAGCAGACGGGGGGTGGACTATGGCTACACCTTC
v_gene: TRBV28; d_gene: .; j_gene: TRBJ2-3; abundance: .; CDR3aa: CASINGGNTDTQYF; CDR3nt: TGTGCCAGCATCAACGGGGGTAACACAGATACGCAGTATTTT
v_gene: TRBV6-5; d_gene: TRBD1; j_gene: TRBJ2-1; abundance: .; CDR3aa: CASSYSRTGGWGQFF; CDR3nt: TGTGCCAGCAGTTACTCCCGGACAGGGGGCTGGGGGCAGTTCTTC
v_gene: TRBV29-1; d_gene: TRBD1; j_gene: TRBJ1-1; abundance: .; CDR3aa: CSVEPKTGATEAFF; CDR3nt: TGCAGCGTTGAGCCTAAAACAGGGGCCACTGAAGCTTTCTTT
v_gene: TRBV9; d_gene: .; j_gene: TRBJ2-7; abundance: .; CDR3aa: CASSEGGQTYEQYF; CDR3nt: TGTGCCAGCAGCGAGGGGGGACAGACCTACGAGCAGTACTTC
v_gene: TRBV7-2; d_gene: .; j_gene: TRBJ2-7; abundance: once; CDR3aa: CASSLAPHLGDEQYF; CDR3nt: TGTGCCAGCAGCTTAGCACCCCATTTAGGGGACGAGCAGTACTTC
v_gene: TRBV7-2; d_gene: .; j_gene: TRBJ2-7; abundance: .; CDR3aa: CASSSPPTGSYEQYF; CDR3nt: TGTGCCAGCAGCTCCCCCCCTACCGGCTCCTACGAGCAGTACTTC
v_gene: TRBV2; d_gene: TRBD1; j_gene: TRBJ2-5; abundance: once; CDR3aa: CASSGQGQETQYF; CDR3nt: TGTGCCAGCAGCGGACAGGGCCAAGAGACCCAGTACTTC
v_gene: TRBV11-2; d_gene: .; j_gene: TRBJ2-5; abundance: .; CDR3aa: CASSYRAQETQYF; CDR3nt: TGTGCCAGCAGCTACCGGGCACAAGAGACCCAGTACTTC
v_gene: TRBV5-4; d_gene: TRBD2; j_gene: TRBJ2-5; abundance: .; CDR3aa: CASSRTSGGPETQYF; CDR3nt: TGTGCCAGCAGCCGGACTAGCGGGGGCCCAGAGACCCAGTACTTC
v_gene: TRBV7-9; d_gene: TRBD2; j_gene: TRBJ2-3; abundance: .; CDR3aa: CASSLGGGRADTQYF; CDR3nt: TGTGCCAGCAGCTTAGGCGGGGGGCGGGCAGATACGCAGTATTTT
v_gene: TRBV5-1; d_gene: .; j_gene: TRBJ1-4; abundance: .; CDR3aa: CASRDTATNEKLFF; CDR3nt: TGCGCCAGCAGGGACACTGCAACTAATGAAAAACTGTTTTTT
v_gene: TRBV6-4; d_gene: TRBD1; j_gene: TRBJ1-6; abundance: few; CDR3aa: CASGQEENSPLHF; CDR3nt: TGTGCCAGCGGACAGGAGGAGAATTCACCCCTCCACTTT
v_gene: TRBV21-1; d_gene: .; j_gene: TRBJ1-3; abundance: .; CDR3aa: CASSSSGQGLVVGNSGNTIYF; CDR3nt: TGTGCCAGCAGCTCCTCTGGACAGGGGCTCGTAGTAGGTAACTCTGGAAACACCATATATTTT
v_gene: TRBV5-4; d_gene: TRBD1; j_gene: TRBJ2-1; abundance: .; CDR3aa: CASSWGGDRAYNEQFF; CDR3nt: TGTGCCAGCAGCTGGGGAGGGGACAGGGCCTACAATGAGCAGTTCTTC
v_gene: TRBV9; d_gene: .; j_gene: TRBJ1-5; abundance: .; CDR3aa: CASSRVGGGQPQHF; CDR3nt: TGTGCCAGCAGCCGTGTGGGGGGTGGTCAGCCCCAGCATTTT
v_gene: TRBV18; d_gene: TRBD1; j_gene: TRBJ1-2; abundance: .; CDR3aa: CASSPSQGNYGYTF; CDR3nt: TGTGCCAGCTCACCATCACAGGGGAACTATGGCTACACCTTC
v_gene: TRBV5-1; d_gene: .; j_gene: TRBJ2-1; abundance: .; CDR3aa: CASSLGGPGGYEQFF; CDR3nt: TGCGCCAGCAGCTTGGGGGGGCCTGGGGGGTATGAGCAGTTCTTC
v_gene: TRBV6-5; d_gene: .; j_gene: TRBJ1-1; abundance: .; CDR3aa: CASSSPGHFEAFF; CDR3nt: TGTGCCAGCAGTTCCCCGGGACACTTTGAAGCTTTCTTT
v_gene: TRBV4-2; d_gene: TRBD2; j_gene: TRBJ2-2; abundance: .; CDR3aa: CASSHEGGGRGNTGELFF; CDR3nt: TGTGCCAGCAGCCATGAGGGCGGGGGGCGAGGGAACACCGGGGAGCTGTTTTTT
v_gene: TRBV30; d_gene: TRBD2; j_gene: TRBJ2-1; abundance: .; CDR3aa: CAWRRGGLYNEQFF; CDR3nt: TGTGCCTGGAGGCGGGGGGGCCTCTACAATGAGCAGTTCTTC
v_gene: TRBV5-5; d_gene: .; j_gene: TRBJ1-5; abundance: .; CDR3aa: CASSLGGTRGVNPQHF; CDR3nt: TGTGCCAGCAGCTTGGGGGGCACAAGGGGGGTCAATCCCCAGCATTTT
v_gene: TRBV7-9; d_gene: TRBD1; j_gene: TRBJ1-2; abundance: .; CDR3aa: CASSLAGTGTNYGYTF; CDR3nt: TGTGCCAGCAGCTTGGCCGGGACAGGCACTAACTATGGCTACACCTTC
v_gene: TRBV4-2; d_gene: TRBD1; j_gene: TRBJ1-3; abundance: .; CDR3aa: CASSRGQGEGNTIYF; CDR3nt: TGTGCCAGCAGCCGGGGACAGGGGGAAGGAAACACCATATATTTT
v_gene: TRBV28; d_gene: TRBD2; j_gene: TRBJ2-5; abundance: .; CDR3aa: CASSLALAGGETQYF; CDR3nt: TGTGCCAGCAGTTTAGCACTAGCGGGGGGCGAGACCCAGTACTTC
v_gene: TRBV29-1; d_gene: .; j_gene: TRBJ2-3; abundance: once; CDR3aa: CSGDPSGDTQYF; CDR3nt: TGCAGCGGGGACCCATCCGGGGATACGCAGTATTTT
v_gene: TRBV7-2; d_gene: .; j_gene: TRBJ2-7; abundance: .; CDR3aa: CASSLEGASGVSYEQYF; CDR3nt: TGTGCCAGCAGCTTAGAGGGGGCAAGCGGGGTCTCCTACGAGCAGTACTTC
v_gene: TRBV6-5; d_gene: .; j_gene: TRBJ2-7; abundance: .; CDR3aa: CASSYGTVPTEEQYF; CDR3nt: TGTGCCAGCAGTTACGGAACAGTACCTACTGAAGAGCAGTACTTC
v_gene: TRBV11-3; d_gene: TRBD2; j_gene: TRBJ2-3; abundance: .; CDR3aa: CASSPPTWGGTSTDTQYF; CDR3nt: TGTGCCAGCAGCCCACCCACGTGGGGGGGAACCAGCACAGATACGCAGTATTTT
v_gene: TRBV9; d_gene: .; j_gene: TRBJ2-2; abundance: .; CDR3aa: CASSPGWGRANTGELFF; CDR3nt: TGTGCCAGCAGCCCTGGTTGGGGACGGGCGAACACCGGGGAGCTGTTTTTT
v_gene: TRBV9; d_gene: TRBD1; j_gene: TRBJ1-5; abundance: .; CDR3aa: CASSAQGNQPQHF; CDR3nt: TGTGCCAGCAGCGCACAGGGGAATCAGCCCCAGCATTTT
v_gene: TRBV7-3; d_gene: .; j_gene: TRBJ2-5; abundance: .; CDR3aa: CASSFGWGGKETQYF; CDR3nt: TGTGCCAGCAGCTTTGGATGGGGCGGAAAAGAGACCCAGTACTTC
v_gene: TRBV19; d_gene: TRBD2; j_gene: TRBJ2-1; abundance: .; CDR3aa: CASSIAPFGGGVNEQFF; CDR3nt: TGTGCCAGTAGTATAGCTCCCTTTGGCGGGGGGGTAAATGAGCAGTTCTTC
v_gene: TRBV11-1; d_gene: TRBD1; j_gene: TRBJ1-3; abundance: .; CDR3aa: CASRGPPAGGHGNTIYF; CDR3nt: TGTGCCAGCAGAGGACCACCTGCAGGGGGACATGGAAACACCATATATTTT
v_gene: TRBV7-9; d_gene: .; j_gene: TRBJ1-1; abundance: medium-sized; CDR3aa: CASSFEENTEAFF; CDR3nt: TGTGCCAGCAGCTTCGAAGAGAACACTGAAGCTTTCTTT
v_gene: TRBV5-6; d_gene: TRBD1; j_gene: TRBJ2-5; abundance: .; CDR3aa: CASNRDSAETQYF; CDR3nt: TGTGCCAGCAACAGGGACAGCGCGGAGACCCAGTACTTC
v_gene: TRBV23-1; d_gene: TRBD1; j_gene: TRBJ1-5; abundance: .; CDR3aa: CASPPRTGNNQPQHF; CDR3nt: TGCGCCAGCCCCCCCCGGACAGGGAACAATCAGCCCCAGCATTTT
v_gene: TRBV18; d_gene: TRBD1; j_gene: TRBJ2-3; abundance: .; CDR3aa: CASSLMGQGATDTQYF; CDR3nt: TGTGCCAGCTCCCTCATGGGACAGGGGGCAACAGATACGCAGTATTTT
v_gene: TRBV11-3; d_gene: .; j_gene: TRBJ2-7; abundance: .; CDR3aa: CASSPRAGGSYEQYF; CDR3nt: TGTGCCAGCAGCCCCCGGGCAGGGGGGTCCTACGAGCAGTACTTC
v_gene: TRBV7-2; d_gene: TRBD2; j_gene: TRBJ2-7; abundance: .; CDR3aa: CASSVTSGGNYEQYF; CDR3nt: TGTGCCAGCAGTGTGACTAGCGGGGGGAACTACGAGCAGTACTTC
v_gene: TRBV6-1; d_gene: .; j_gene: TRBJ1-2; abundance: .; CDR3aa: CASSRDLLSVGGYTF; CDR3nt: TGTGCCAGCAGTAGGGATCTCCTTTCGGTGGGTGGCTACACCTTC
v_gene: TRBV10-3; d_gene: .; j_gene: TRBJ1-5; abundance: .; CDR3aa: CAISKTGPNQPQHF; CDR3nt: TGTGCCATCAGCAAGACAGGACCCAATCAGCCCCAGCATTTT
v_gene: TRBV6-5; d_gene: .; j_gene: TRBJ2-5; abundance: .; CDR3aa: CASSRQETQYF; CDR3nt: TGTGCCAGCAGCCGACAAGAGACCCAGTACTTC
v_gene: TRBV5-6; d_gene: .; j_gene: TRBJ2-2; abundance: .; CDR3aa: CASSPTGGGNTGELFF; CDR3nt: TGTGCCAGCAGCCCCACGGGTGGGGGGAACACCGGGGAGCTGTTTTTT
v_gene: TRBV7-3; d_gene: .; j_gene: TRBJ1-1; abundance: .; CDR3aa: CASSTGTLGEAFF; CDR3nt: TGTGCCAGCAGTACCGGGACCTTAGGTGAAGCTTTCTTT